The rows below give T cell receptor beta chains drawn from one sample of a study of cytomegalovirus exposure and HLA in healthy donors. TCRdb's copy holds only in-frame clones and misses some; the assay was immunoSEQ multiplex PCR. Seen here are tens of thousands of clones, roughly 95% observed once, and the top ten hold about 0.7%. Sequencing was done on a sample of PBMCs. Receptors were obtained from a woman between 18 and 30 years old in good health and CMV-seronegative. Each CDR3 is given without its conserved first and last residue. Size is omitted from some rows. Given values are once, few, many or a class for expanded clones.

clone size	V gene	J gene	CDR3 protein
.	TRBV4-1	TRBJ1-5	ASTWAFDSNQPQH
.	TRBV25-1	TRBJ2-2	ASSELGGGHRGTGELF
.	TRBV9	TRBJ1-1	ASSGRAGLQNTEAF
.	TRBV7-2	TRBJ2-1	ASSFSLAGGIYNEQF
.	TRBV6-1	TRBJ2-7	ASSPTSGGAYEQY
.	TRBV7-2	TRBJ2-3	ASSLGELGTQY
.	TRBV4-3	TRBJ2-4	ASSQDWEGSIQY
.	TRBV9	TRBJ1-2	ASSPGGAGGDYGYT
.	TRBV5-6	TRBJ2-3	ASSLNRDTDTQY
.	TRBV11-2	TRBJ2-7	ASSRDRGSSYEQY
.	TRBV18	TRBJ1-5	ASSPDRASNQPQH
.	TRBV5-1	TRBJ2-5	ASSLVSGGETQY
.	TRBV6-6	TRBJ2-7	ASRSTGGGDEQY
.	TRBV18	TRBJ1-1	ASSPNAGMNTEAF
.	TRBV7-7	TRBJ2-1	ASSRRTGTPDNEQF
.	TRBV2	TRBJ2-2	ATGRGSSGTGELF
.	TRBV4-1	TRBJ1-5	ASSQGGAGNQPQH
.	TRBV5-5	TRBJ1-3	ASSLPGVTGNTIY
.	TRBV6-6	TRBJ2-5	ASTPGETQY
.	TRBV7-2	TRBJ2-7	ASSPLTVPYEQY
.	TRBV5-1	TRBJ2-3	ASSFSTSPTDTQY
.	TRBV5-1	TRBJ2-1	ASSSQTYNEQF
.	TRBV27	TRBJ1-4	ASSFGTLGEKLF
.	TRBV7-4	TRBJ1-1	ASSLDRGNTEAF
.	TRBV27	TRBJ2-7	ASSLRRTGGTRTQY
.	TRBV28	TRBJ2-4	ASSLSGVAKNIQY
.	TRBV27	.	ASSLAGGPWAEQY
once	TRBV27	TRBJ1-5	ASSLGMTGYQPQH
.	TRBV6-5	TRBJ2-7	ASSYSRQGPYEQY
.	TRBV19	TRBJ2-5	ASSPQTAGQETQY
.	TRBV4-3	TRBJ1-1	ASSQETVNTEAF
.	TRBV9	TRBJ2-3	ASSAHPSGSGTDTQY
.	TRBV29-1	TRBJ2-2	SVKGQYPSTGELF
once	TRBV6-1	TRBJ2-3	ASTRATDTQY
.	TRBV19	TRBJ1-4	ASTTLGTGPEKLF
.	TRBV10-1	TRBJ2-7	ASRPPGQGSPEGGGEQY
once	TRBV27	TRBJ2-3	ASSLSDMRNTQY
.	TRBV7-2	TRBJ2-7	ASSRRPGTSGSYEQY
.	TRBV6-4	TRBJ2-3	ASSVKAGGTDTQY
.	TRBV5-1	TRBJ2-7	ASSLGQGSEQY
.	TRBV4-1	TRBJ2-7	ASSQLRGGGPREQY
once	TRBV4-3	TRBJ2-5	ASSPHSLLSVRQETQY
.	TRBV7-2	TRBJ2-5	ASSFRGRSETQY
once	TRBV27	TRBJ2-3	ASSSASGGTDTQY
.	TRBV5-4	TRBJ2-3	ASYQQGTDTQY
.	TRBV27	TRBJ1-5	ASRRGGVGQPQH
.	TRBV5-4	TRBJ2-7	ASSLRDRYEQY
.	TRBV25-1	TRBJ2-1	ASSVDRGPYNEQF
.	TRBV4-1	TRBJ2-6	ASRAGFSGANVLT
.	TRBV9	TRBJ1-2	ASIPPPRDRDSHLQGYT
.	TRBV18	TRBJ2-7	ASSPGTPSSTYEQY
.	TRBV27	TRBJ1-2	ATAIGVNYGYT
.	TRBV25-1	TRBJ2-7	ASSDVTLAQGGEQY
.	TRBV4-1	TRBJ2-7	ASSLAGTGGVYEQY
.	TRBV10-3	TRBJ1-1	AIGGSNTEAF